Below, 30 T cell receptor beta chains from the same sample are listed, as sequenced in a study of CD8+ T cells in alopecia areata. As the sequencing template, cDNA was produced by extracting RNA and reverse transcribing it. The repertoire was sequenced with immunoSEQ multiplex PCR; TCRdb's copy has only in-frame clones and lacks some. The sample lists fewer than 250,000 clones, under 80% occurring once. As for treatment: oral pan-JAK inhibitor, 5-10 mg twice daily. The input for sequencing was CD4+ T cells sorted from blood, taken between weeks 47 and 50, from a patient treated with tofacitinib. The receptors here all came from a human donor with alopecia areata.

The gene calls are TRBV15 and TRBJ2-6; the D is unclear. Germline CDR1 and CDR2: LNHNV and YYDKDF (reference sequence). CDR3 length: 15 residues. V was trimmed by 3 bases and J by 2 bases, leaving 8 bases between them. CDR3 loop: CATSRDSTGANVLTF. CDR3 nucleotide sequence: TGTGCCACCAGCAGGGATTCCACTGGGGCCAACGTCCTGACTTTC. The full variable domain, completed using reference TRBV15 and TRBJ2-6, is DAMVIQNPRYQVTQFGKPVTLSCSQTLNHNVMYWYQQKSSQAPKLLFHYYDKDFNNEADTPDNFQSRRPNTSFCFLDIRSPGLGDTAMYLCATSRDSTGANVLTFGAGSRLTVL.

The gene calls are TRBV2 and TRBJ1-5, with 7 bases lining up with TRBD1. This CDR3 region has 14 residues. V trimming: 6 bases; J trimming: 3 bases; junction bases outside the gene matches: 5. The germline V gene encodes CDR1 SNHLY and CDR2 FYNNEI. In DNA form, the CDR3 reads TGTGCCAGCAGGCTTGACAGGGCCAATCAGCCCCAGCATTTT. Protein sequence: CASRLDRANQPQHF.

The rearrangement uses TRBV5-1 and TRBJ2-1; 10 nucleotides match TRBD1. Germline CDR1 and CDR2: SGHRS and YFSETQ. This CDR3 region has 16 residues. The V and J ends lost 4 bases and 9 bases, in that order; junction bases with no gene match: 13. The CDR3 spells CASSGIGDRGLGEQFF. The CDR3 bases are TGCGCCAGCAGCGGCATTGGGGACAGGGGCCTGGGTGAGCAGTTCTTC. The variable domain in full, completed from reference TRBV5-1 and TRBJ2-1, reads KAGVTQTPRYLIKTRGQQVTLSCSPISGHRSVSWYQQTPGQGLQFLFEYFSETQRNKGNFPGRFSGRQFSNSRSEMNVSTLELGDSALYLCASSGIGDRGLGEQFFGPGTRLTVL.

Concerning this clone itself: Other DNA sequences in this specimen translate into the identical CDR3. The V gene is TRBV29-1, the J gene TRBJ2-1; D tentatively fits TRBD1 or TRBD2 (5 bases each). Trimming pared 4 bases from V and 1 base from J, leaving 11 bases between. The germline CDR1 and CDR2 sequences are SQVTM and ANQGSEA. The CDR3 consists of 14 residues. The CDR3 loop reads CSVARGSSYNEQFF. As DNA, the CDR3 is TGCAGCGTTGCTCGGGGCAGTTCCTACAATGAGCAGTTCTTC.

V usage is TRBV11-2 and J usage is TRBJ2-4; 7 bases align to TRBD2. This CDR3 has 17 residues. From germline, CDR1 is SGHAT and CDR2 FQNNGV. V was clipped by 1 base and J by 0 bases; unmatched bases: 6. As DNA, the CDR3 is TGTGCCAGCAGCTTAGGGCTAGCGGCCCTAGCCAAAAACATTCAGTACTTC. Protein: CASSLGLAALAKNIQYF. Using reference TRBV11-2 and TRBJ2-4 for the parts outside the CDR3, the full variable domain is EAGVAQSPRYKIIEKRQSVAFWCNPISGHATLYWYQQILGQGPKLLIQFQNNGVVDDSQLPKDRFSAERLKGVDSTLKIQPAKLEDSAVYLCASSLGLAALAKNIQYFGAGTRLSVL.

This clone has more than one count but fewer than ten. The chain couples TRBV6-6 to TRBJ1-5; D call uncertain. This CDR3 is built from 13 residues. Germline V gives CDR1 MNHNY, CDR2 SVGAGI (reference sequence). V lost 0 bases, J lost 6 bases, and 6 bases lay in between. CDR3 sequence reads: CASSYSEVQPQHF. The CDR3 DNA reads TGTGCCAGCAGTTACTCGGAGGTTCAGCCCCAGCATTTT.

This chain links TRBV7-2 with TRBJ2-4; TRBD2 aligns across 11 bases. The CDR3 has 12 amino acids. The ends lost 5 bases at V and 12 bases at J; junction bases unmatched: 3. CDR1 and CDR2 from the germline V gene are SGHTA and FQGNSA. The CDR3 is CASSVTSGGQYF. DNA for the CDR3: TGTGCCAGCAGCGTCACTAGCGGGGGTCAGTACTTC. Drawing the rest from reference TRBV7-2 and TRBJ2-4, the complete variable domain is GAGVSQSPSNKVTEKGKDVELRCDPISGHTALYWYRQSLGQGLEFLIYFQGNSAPDKSGLPSDRFSAERTGGSVSTLTIQRTQQEDSAVYLCASSVTSGGQYFGAGTRLSVL.

This clone has a handful of counts. The V call is TRBV9, the J call TRBJ2-5, with D possibly TRBD1 on 6 matching bases. Trimming removed 3 bases from V and 0 bases from J, with 9 bases in between. The CDR3 loop spans 14 amino acids. The germline V gene encodes CDR1 SGDLS and CDR2 YYNGEE. CDR3 sequence: CASSGTAYQETQYF. CDR3 coding DNA: TGTGCCAGCAGCGGGACAGCGTACCAAGAGACCCAGTACTTC.

V usage is TRBV5-4 and J usage is TRBJ2-3; the D is unclear. The CDR3 totals 11 residues. Per germline, CDR1 SGHNT and CDR2 YYREEE (reference sequence). V was trimmed by 4 bases and J by 2 bases, leaving 2 bases between them. DNA of the CDR3: TGTGCCAGCAGCGTCACAGATACGCAGTATTTT. Amino acids: CASSVTDTQYF. Full variable domain (rest looked up from reference TRBV5-4 and TRBJ2-3): ETGVTQSPTHLIKTRGQQVTLRCSSQSGHNTVSWYQQALGQGPQFIFQYYREEENGRGNFPPRFSGLQFPNYSSELNVNALELDDSALYLCASSVTDTQYFGPGTRLTVL.

Only one count was recorded for this clone. Other DNA sequences in this sample translate to the same CDR3. The rearrangement links TRBV20-1 to TRBJ2-7, with D possibly matching TRBD2 (6 bases). The CDR3 is 11 residues long. Germline assignment: CDR1 DFQATT and CDR2 SNEGSKA (reference sequence). Trimming left V 5 bases short and J 3 bases short, with 8 bases between. CDR3 sequence reads: CSASRGYEQYF. The CDR3 bases are TGCAGTGCTTCGCGGGGCTACGAGCAGTACTTC.

This clone was recorded once. The chain links TRBV5-1 to TRBJ2-7; D remains unclear. Between the trimmed V and J ends, which lost 0 bases and 4 bases, there was a span of 11 bases. In germline, CDR1 is SGHRS, CDR2 YFSETQ. The CDR3 runs to 14 residues. The CDR3 sequence: CASSLGGTAYEQYF. In nucleotides, the CDR3 is TGCGCCAGCAGCTTGGGAGGTACAGCTTACGAGCAGTACTTC.

A few counts support this clone. This chain links TRBV7-9 with TRBJ1-2; D not certain. The V gene lost 1 base and the J gene lost 5 bases, with 11 bases spanning the gap. The germline V gene has CDR1 SEHNR and CDR2 FQNEAQ (reference sequence). This CDR3 is 14 amino acids long. The CDR3 spells CASSLDSFGYGYTF. The DNA for the CDR3 is TGTGCCAGCAGCTTAGACAGCTTTGGTTATGGCTACACCTTC.

Only one count was recorded for this clone. The rearrangement uses TRBV27 and TRBJ1-4, with D unresolved. The CDR3 contains 12 residues. Germline V gene data show CDR1 as MNHEY and CDR2 as SMNVEV (reference sequence). Between the trimmed V and J ends, which lost 5 bases and 4 bases, there was a span of 5 bases. In DNA form, the CDR3 reads TGTGCCAGCAGTAGCATTAATGAAAAACTGTTTTTT. Translated, it gives CASSSINEKLFF. Full variable domain (missing parts from reference TRBV27 and TRBJ1-4): EAQVTQNPRYLITVTGKKLTVTCSQNMNHEYMSWYRQDPGLGLRQIYYSMNVEVTDKGDVPEGYKVSRKEKRNFPLILESPSPNQTSLYFCASSSINEKLFFGSGTQLSVL.

The rearrangement uses TRBV30 and TRBJ2-7, with D unresolved. V lost 7 bases and J 2 bases, leaving 18 bases between the germline ends. CDR1 and CDR2 (germline): GTSNPN, SVGIG (reference sequence). The CDR3 length is 14 residues. The chain's CDR3 is CALISRPSTYEQYF. CDR3 DNA: TGTGCCTTAATAAGCAGACCCAGTACCTACGAGCAGTACTTC. Using reference TRBV30 and TRBJ2-7 for the parts outside the CDR3, the full variable domain is SQTIHQWPATLVQPVGSPLSLECTVEGTSNPNLYWYRQAAGRGLQLLFYSVGIGQISSEVPQNLSASRPQDRQFILSSKKLLLSDSGFYLCALISRPSTYEQYFGPGTRLTVT.

The genes are TRBV30 and TRBJ1-2, with D possibly being TRBD1 (6 bases). This CDR3 has 15 residues. V lost 1 base and J 7 bases, leaving 19 bases between the germline ends. Germline V lookup: CDR1 GTSNPN, CDR2 SVGIG (reference sequence). This CDR3 reads CAWSAPRRGASGYTF. Here the CDR3 DNA reads TGTGCCTGGAGTGCTCCACGCAGGGGCGCATCTGGCTACACCTTC.

The chain links TRBV5-1 to TRBJ2-7; D is ambiguous. The CDR3 loop spans 14 amino acids. Trimming took 1 base from V and 3 from J, leaving 11 bases between them. Germline assignment: CDR1 SGHRS and CDR2 YFSETQ. The CDR3 DNA reads TGCGCCAGCAGCTTGTTACAGTTCGGCTACGAGCAGTACTTC. Protein: CASSLLQFGYEQYF.

This clone turned up a few times. This sequence joins TRBV9 and TRBJ2-7; possibly TRBD2 for D (6 bases). V lost 0 bases and J lost 2, with 15 bases in between. This CDR3 has 16 amino acids. Germline assignment: CDR1 SGDLS and CDR2 YYNGEE. DNA for the CDR3: TGTGCCAGCAGCGTAGGTTCCGCAGCGGGCCCCTACGAGCAGTACTTC. It specifies CASSVGSAAGPYEQYF.

This clone appeared a few times. The chain combines TRBV14 with TRBJ2-2; D perhaps matches TRBD1 (6 bases). CDR3 length equals 14 residues. In germline, CDR1 is SGHDN, CDR2 FVKESK. V was trimmed by 3 bases and J by 6 bases, leaving 11 bases between them. CDR3 protein: CASSQPQGPGELFF. For the CDR3, the DNA is TGTGCCAGCAGCCAGCCCCAGGGGCCCGGGGAGCTGTTTTTT. The full variable domain, with the rest looked up from reference TRBV14 and TRBJ2-2, is EAGVTQFPSHSVIEKGQTVTLRCDPISGHDNLYWYRRVMGKEIKFLLHFVKESKQDESGMPNNRFLAERTGGTYSTLKVQPAELEDSGVYFCASSQPQGPGELFFGEGSRLTVL.

This clone was seen only a few times. The chain carries TRBV30 and TRBJ1-2; D uncertain. Trimming shortened V by 7 bases and J by 6 bases, and 3 bases separated the two germline ends. CDR1 is GTSNPN, CDR2 SVGIG, per germline (reference sequence). The CDR3 contains 8 residues. The CDR3 sequence is CALDGYTF. The CDR3 bases are TGTGCCTTAGATGGCTACACCTTC. The full variable domain, completed using reference TRBV30 and TRBJ1-2, is SQTIHQWPATLVQPVGSPLSLECTVEGTSNPNLYWYRQAAGRGLQLLFYSVGIGQISSEVPQNLSASRPQDRQFILSSKKLLLSDSGFYLCALDGYTFGSGTRLTVV.

DNA of the CDR3: TGCGCCAGCAGCCAAGGTCGGGCGGGGGGGCTTGGAGATACGCAGTATTTT. It encodes CASSQGRAGGLGDTQYF. The chain joins TRBV4-3 to TRBJ2-3; 9 bases match TRBD2. The CDR3 has 17 amino acids. Germline CDR1 and CDR2: LGHNA and YSLEER. Trimming removed 1 base from V and 5 bases from J; junction bases left unmatched: 10.

J is TRBJ2-7 and V is TRBV18; tentative D call: TRBD2 (6 bases). Germline lookup yields CDR1 KGHSH and CDR2 LQKENI. The CDR3 runs 16 residues. Trimming took 3 bases from V and 6 from J, leaving 21 bases between them. Here the CDR3 DNA reads TGTGCCAGCTCACCGGGATCGACTAGACGGTTCGGCGAGCAGTACTTC. Translation gives CASSPGSTRRFGEQYF.

The rearrangement uses TRBV6-1 and TRBJ2-6, with 7 positions matching TRBD1. Unmatched junction bases numbered 8, after V lost 1 base and J lost 2 bases. Germline V gives CDR1 MNHNS, CDR2 SASEGT. The CDR3 sequence is 18 residues long. CDR3 loop: CASSEVRTGGAGANVLTF. The CDR3 DNA follows: TGTGCCAGCAGTGAAGTTAGGACAGGAGGAGCTGGGGCCAACGTCCTGACTTTC.

The rearrangement joins TRBV29-1 to TRBJ2-6, with 8 bases identical to TRBD1. The germline gives CDR1 SQVTM, CDR2 ANQGSEA. V was pared by 6 bases and J by 0 bases, with 7 bases of the junction left unmatched. The CDR3 is 16 amino acids. The DNA for the CDR3 is TGCAGCGTAGACGGGACAGGTGTCTCTGGGGCCAACGTCCTGACTTTC. Translated, it gives CSVDGTGVSGANVLTF. The full variable domain, its missing parts supplied by reference TRBV29-1 and TRBJ2-6, is SAVISQKPSRDICQRGTSLTIQCQVDSQVTMMFWYRQQPGQSLTLIATANQGSEATYESGFVIDKFPISRPNLTFSTLTVSNMSPEDSSIYLCSVDGTGVSGANVLTFGAGSRLTVL.

This chain joins TRBV30 and TRBJ1-1, with D hard to call. Germline V gene lookup returns CDR1 GTSNPN and CDR2 SVGIG (reference sequence). The germline V and J ends were trimmed by 3 bases and 0 bases, with 8 bases remaining between them. The CDR3 is 13 residues long. The CDR3 coding sequence is TGTGCCTGGAGGTGGCACCTGAACACTGAAGCTTTCTTT. It encodes CAWRWHLNTEAFF.

The CDR3 protein is CASSILNTESTEAFF. CDR3 coding DNA: TGTGCCAGTAGTATCTTGAACACCGAAAGCACTGAAGCTTTCTTT. The rearrangement joins TRBV19 to TRBJ1-1; no firm D call. The CDR3 totals 15 residues. Germline-derived CDR1 and CDR2 are LNHDA and SQIVND (reference sequence). With 3 bases removed from V and 4 bases from J, the gap between germline ends came to 15 bases.

This sequence joins TRBV5-1 and TRBJ2-7; tentative D call: TRBD2 (5 bases). The CDR3 loop spans 16 amino acids. Germline lookup yields CDR1 SGHRS and CDR2 YFSETQ. The V end was cut by 1 base, the J end by 7 bases, with 21 bases between. CDR3 sequence reads: CASSLSSSPRVGEQYF. The CDR3 coding sequence is TGCGCCAGCAGCTTGTCATCTAGCCCGAGAGTAGGGGAGCAGTACTTC. Using reference TRBV5-1 and TRBJ2-7 for the parts outside the CDR3, the full variable domain is KAGVTQTPRYLIKTRGQQVTLSCSPISGHRSVSWYQQTPGQGLQFLFEYFSETQRNKGNFPGRFSGRQFSNSRSEMNVSTLELGDSALYLCASSLSSSPRVGEQYFGPGTRLTVT.

The chain has TRBV10-3 and TRBJ1-1; no firm D call. The length of the CDR3 is 12 residues. Germline V gene lookup returns CDR1 ENHRY and CDR2 SYGVKD. Deletions cut 1 base from V and 7 bases from J, with 7 bases between. CDR3 sequence (DNA): TGTGCCATCAGTGAGTATCCAGATGAAGCTTTCTTT. Translation: CAISEYPDEAFF.

The chain recombines TRBV5-6 with TRBJ1-5; D is uncertain. Per the germline V gene, CDR1 is SGHDT and CDR2 is YYEEEE. This CDR3 region has 14 residues. V lost 5 bases, J lost 3 bases, and 12 bases lay in between. Here the CDR3 reads CASSLRASNQPQHF. Here the CDR3 DNA reads TGTGCCAGCAGTCTTCGGGCTTCCAATCAGCCCCAGCATTTT.

This clone was seen a handful of times. The chain has TRBV29-1 and TRBJ1-1; D unclear. Trimming took 8 bases from V and 0 from J, leaving 13 bases between them. Germline V CDR1 and CDR2: SQVTM, ANQGSEA. The CDR3 covers 13 residues. Here the CDR3 reads CSSYGQMNTEAFF. The DNA of the CDR3 is TGCAGCTCTTACGGCCAGATGAACACTGAAGCTTTCTTT.

The gene calls are TRBV6-5 and TRBJ2-5; TRBD2 agrees at 7 bases. J lost 7 bases, V lost 5 bases, and 10 bases had no gene match. In germline, CDR1 is MNHEY, CDR2 SVGAGI. This CDR3 contains 14 residues. The CDR3 nucleotides are TGTGCCAGCAGTGACCCGGGAGGAGGGTGGACCCAGTACTTC. This encodes CASSDPGGGWTQYF.